The 26 T cell receptor beta chains given below trace back to one sample, sequenced in a study of cytomegalovirus exposure and HLA in healthy donors. Researchers ran the PCR with 60 Vbeta and 13 Jbeta primers. Only in-frame clones appear in the TCRdb table, and some are missing; sequencing was by immunoSEQ multiplex PCR. The table records 150,000 to 200,000 clones, 80% of them present only once. Sequenced input: PBMCs. Receptors were obtained from a human donor in good health.

The gene calls are TRBV9 and TRBJ2-3; TRBD2 matches 8 bases. The ends lost 0 bases at V and 3 bases at J; junction bases unmatched: 6. The CDR3 runs to 16 residues. Germline V lookup: CDR1 SGDLS, CDR2 YYNGEE. CDR3 sequence reads: CASSVERTSLTDTQYF. The DNA of the CDR3 is TGTGCCAGCAGCGTAGAGAGGACTAGCTTGACAGATACGCAGTATTTT.

V and J are TRBV6-5 and TRBJ1-2; 7 nucleotides match TRBD1. This CDR3 spans 13 amino acids. CDR1 is MNHEY, CDR2 SVGAGI, per germline. V lost 2 bases to trimming and J lost 4 bases; unmatched junction nucleotides: 1. The CDR3 sequence is CASSYGQAYGYTF. CDR3 bases: TGTGCCAGCAGTTACGGACAGGCCTATGGCTACACCTTC.

The chain links TRBV7-2 to TRBJ1-2; the D is unclear. The germline CDR1 and CDR2 sequences are SGHTA and FQGNSA. The CDR3 is made up of 13 amino acids. Between the trimmed V and J ends, which lost 0 bases and 4 bases, there was a span of 6 bases. The CDR3: CASSLARGYGYTF. For the CDR3, the DNA is TGTGCCAGCAGCTTAGCGCGGGGCTATGGCTACACCTTC.

This clone showed up just once. The V and J genes are TRBV7-9 and TRBJ1-4; TRBD1 matches at 8 bases. Germline CDR1 reads SEHNR; CDR2 reads FQNEAQ (reference sequence). The CDR3 covers 16 residues. After removal of 4 bases from V and 2 bases from J, the junction contained 6 bases not matched to a gene. CDR3 sequence: CASSSKSGGTNEKLFF. The DNA of the CDR3 is TGTGCCAGCAGCTCGAAATCAGGGGGCACTAATGAAAAACTGTTTTTT.

This sequence joins TRBV9 and TRBJ2-5, with 14 bases that match TRBD2. Germline lookup yields CDR1 SGDLS and CDR2 YYNGEE. The CDR3 is 15 amino acids. V lost 4 bases to trimming and J lost 6 bases; unmatched junction nucleotides: 5. The CDR3 spells CASSPGLAGGQTQYF. DNA for the CDR3: TGTGCCAGCAGCCCAGGACTAGCGGGGGGCCAGACCCAGTACTTC.

The chain uses TRBV6-5 and TRBJ2-7; 7 bases map to TRBD2. After removal of 4 bases from V and 1 base from J, the junction contained 7 bases not matched to a gene. Germline CDR1 and CDR2: MNHEY and SVGAGI. This CDR3 has 15 residues. The CDR3 nucleotides are TGTGCCAGCAGTTCCTTTGGCGGGGGATCCTACGAGCAGTACTTC. It yields the protein CASSSFGGGSYEQYF.

This chain uses TRBV5-1 with TRBJ1-1, with TRBD1 as a possible D gene (6 bases). V shed 2 bases and J shed 0 bases, with 14 bases lying between them. Germline V gene data show CDR1 as SGHRS and CDR2 as YFSETQ. The CDR3 spans 16 residues. CDR3 sequence reads: CASSFGQSYMNTEAFF. Written as DNA, the CDR3 is TGCGCCAGCAGCTTCGGACAGTCCTATATGAACACTGAAGCTTTCTTT. The complete variable domain, with remaining parts taken from reference TRBV5-1 and TRBJ1-1, reads KAGVTQTPRYLIKTRGQQVTLSCSPISGHRSVSWYQQTPGQGLQFLFEYFSETQRNKGNFPGRFSGRQFSNSRSEMNVSTLELGDSALYLCASSFGQSYMNTEAFFGQGTRLTVV.

V gene TRBV5-1 combines with J gene TRBJ2-7, with TRBD1 matching 10 bases. The ends lost 4 bases at V and 7 bases at J; junction bases unmatched: 17. The CDR3 has 17 residues. The germline V gene has CDR1 SGHRS and CDR2 YFSETQ. CDR3 nucleotide sequence: TGCGCCAGCAGCCGTACCTCGACAGGGGGCAGCTCCATTGAGCAGTACTTC. Amino acids: CASSRTSTGGSSIEQYF.

The chain uses TRBV7-9 and TRBJ2-3; 8 bases fit TRBD1. In germline, CDR1 is SEHNR, CDR2 FQNEAQ (reference sequence). The CDR3 runs 16 residues. Trimming cost V 6 bases and J 0 bases; bases outside gene matches: 8. CDR3 sequence reads: CASSYRGDFSTDTQYF. The CDR3 DNA sequence: TGTGCCAGCAGTTACAGGGGGGATTTTAGCACAGATACGCAGTATTTT.

This clone was detected a few times. This chain connects TRBV5-4 to TRBJ1-1, with D uncertain. The CDR3 contains 15 residues. V lost 7 bases, J lost 11 bases, and 27 bases lay in between. Germline V gene lookup returns CDR1 SGHNT and CDR2 YYREEE (reference sequence). CDR3 residues: CASGGSGSGRRDAFF. The CDR3 nucleotides are TGTGCCAGCGGAGGGAGCGGGTCCGGGAGAAGAGATGCTTTCTTT.

V usage is TRBV15 and J usage is TRBJ2-1, with D possibly being TRBD1 (5 bases). Germline V gene data show CDR1 as LNHNV and CDR2 as YYDKDF (reference sequence). This CDR3 is built from 16 residues. Deletions cut 5 bases from V and 0 bases from J, with 14 bases between. This CDR3 is CATSRRVGASYNEQFF. For the CDR3, the DNA is TGTGCCACCAGCCGTCGTGTAGGGGCCTCCTACAATGAGCAGTTCTTC. Full variable domain (remainder filled in from reference TRBV15 and TRBJ2-1): DAMVIQNPRYQVTQFGKPVTLSCSQTLNHNVMYWYQQKSSQAPKLLFHYYDKDFNNEADTPDNFQSRRPNTSFCFLDIRSPGLGDTAMYLCATSRRVGASYNEQFFGPGTRLTVL.

V gene TRBV9 combines with J gene TRBJ2-3, with TRBD2 matching 10 bases. The V segment lost 4 bases and the J segment 4 bases; nucleotides outside the gene matches: 9. CDR3 size: 16 residues. Germline lookup yields CDR1 SGDLS and CDR2 YYNGEE. The CDR3 DNA reads as TGTGCCAGCAGCCTTAGAGCGGGGGGGCCAGCAGATACGCAGTATTTT. This encodes CASSLRAGGPADTQYF.

The chain recombines TRBV7-2 with TRBJ2-5; TRBD1 might be the D (6 bases). CDR1 is SGHTA, CDR2 FQGNSA, per germline. The V end was cut by 5 bases, the J end by 3 bases, with 16 bases between. This CDR3 contains 15 residues. CDR3 sequence: CASSPPRTVKETQYF. The CDR3 DNA reads TGTGCCAGCAGCCCCCCCCGGACAGTTAAAGAGACCCAGTACTTC.

V is TRBV6-5 and J is TRBJ2-1; 7 bases fit TRBD2. CDR3 length equals 15 residues. The V segment lost 7 bases and the J segment 8 bases; nucleotides outside the gene matches: 14. The germline V gene encodes CDR1 MNHEY and CDR2 SVGAGI. Written as DNA, the CDR3 is TGTGCCAGCAACCCCACCCGGGGGGTTGCGGATGAGCAGTTCTTC. This encodes CASNPTRGVADEQFF.

This chain connects TRBV6-1 to TRBJ1-1; a weak D match, TRBD1 (6 bases). From germline, CDR1 is MNHNS and CDR2 SASEGT. The CDR3 runs to 15 residues. Trimming took 6 bases from V and 5 from J, leaving 19 bases between them. This CDR3 is CASRVPWGLRTEAFF. The CDR3 bases are TGTGCCAGCAGGGTTCCATGGGGGCTTAGGACTGAAGCTTTCTTT.

V usage is TRBV4-2 and J usage is TRBJ2-6, with a tentative D call TRBD2 (5 bases). Trimming pared 1 base from V and 1 base from J, leaving 20 bases between. The CDR3 sequence is 20 residues long. Germline V gives CDR1 LGHNA, CDR2 YNFKEQ. DNA of the CDR3: TGTGCCAGCAGCCAAGTGGGCCGAGCGGAAGCAAAATCTGGGGCCAACGTCCTGACTTTC. It yields the protein CASSQVGRAEAKSGANVLTF.

In nucleotides, the CDR3 is TGTGCCAGCAGCGCAAGGCGGAGCAATCAGCCCCAGCATTTT. Translation: CASSARRSNQPQHF. This chain connects TRBV4-2 to TRBJ1-5; the D is unclear. The V end lost 5 bases, the J end lost 1 base, and 9 bases lay between the germline ends. The germline V gene encodes CDR1 LGHNA and CDR2 YNFKEQ. CDR3 length: 14 amino acids.

This chain uses TRBV9 with TRBJ1-1; D is possibly TRBD1 (5 bases). The CDR3 has 13 amino acids. V shed 3 bases and J shed 1 base, with 7 bases lying between them. Germline values: CDR1 SGDLS, CDR2 YYNGEE. CDR3 residues: CASSDGANTEAFF. CDR3 sequence (DNA): TGTGCCAGCAGCGATGGGGCGAACACTGAAGCTTTCTTT.

The chain links TRBV5-1 to TRBJ2-6, with TRBD1 as a possible D gene (5 bases). The CDR3 sequence is 18 residues long. Germline lookup yields CDR1 SGHRS and CDR2 YFSETQ. Trimming left V 0 bases short and J 0 bases short, with 13 bases between. In DNA, the CDR3 is TGCGCCAGCAGCTTGGGGCCAGGGATGCCCTCTGGGGCCAACGTCCTGACTTTC. Protein: CASSLGPGMPSGANVLTF.

The chain is built from TRBV4-3 and TRBJ2-1; TRBD2 matches 9 bases. This CDR3 region has 16 residues. Germline loops: CDR1 LGHNA, CDR2 YSLEER. Losses at the gene ends were 0 bases for V and 8 bases for J; bases not matched to a gene: 8. CDR3 in amino acids: CASSQEGAGGPYEQFF. The CDR3 DNA reads TGCGCCAGCAGCCAAGAAGGGGCGGGGGGGCCGTATGAGCAGTTCTTC.

J is TRBJ1-5 and V is TRBV4-1; D is ambiguous. Trimming removed 0 bases from V and 9 bases from J, with 9 bases in between. Germline loops: CDR1 MGHRA, CDR2 YSYEKL. The CDR3 spans 13 residues. The CDR3 DNA sequence: TGCGCCAGCAGCCAAGAAACAGAGGGGCCCCAGCATTTT. Protein: CASSQETEGPQHF.

A remark on this clone: The same CDR3 can be traced to other DNA sequences in this sample. The V call is TRBV10-3, the J call TRBJ1-6; TRBD1 is a possible D gene (6 bases). V lost 6 bases, J lost 10 bases, and 22 bases lay in between. The germline gives CDR1 ENHRY, CDR2 SYGVKD. The CDR3 sequence is 16 residues long. The CDR3 coding sequence is TGTGCCATCAGCCCAGATCCAGACAGGCTGCGCTCACCCCTCCACTTT. It encodes CAISPDPDRLRSPLHF.

The CDR3 here is CASSPRTGGINEQYF. The DNA of the CDR3 is TGTGCCAGTAGTCCAAGGACAGGGGGCATCAACGAGCAGTACTTC. The chain uses TRBV19 and TRBJ2-7; 11 bases align to TRBD1. Looked up from germline, CDR1 is LNHDA and CDR2 is SQIVND (reference sequence). This CDR3 is built from 15 residues. V was pared by 5 bases and J by 5 bases, with 8 bases of the junction left unmatched.

This chain uses TRBV5-1 with TRBJ2-3; perhaps TRBD1 as D (5 bases). V lost 3 bases, J lost 2 bases, and 13 bases lay in between. This CDR3 is 15 amino acids long. From germline, CDR1 is SGHRS and CDR2 YFSETQ. The CDR3 loop is CASSSDSKNTDTQYF. CDR3 in DNA: TGCGCCAGCAGCTCAGACAGCAAGAACACAGATACGCAGTATTTT.

The chain couples TRBV6-5 to TRBJ2-1, with 11 bases identical to TRBD2. Germline loops: CDR1 MNHEY, CDR2 SVGAGI. This CDR3 is 14 amino acids long. J lost 7 bases, V lost 7 bases, and 6 bases had no gene match. The CDR3 sequence: CASNLAGGRNEQFF. The CDR3 bases are TGTGCCAGCAATTTAGCGGGGGGGCGTAATGAGCAGTTCTTC.

This chain uses TRBV25-1 with TRBJ2-3; 7 bases map to TRBD1. J lost 5 bases, V lost 1 base, and 15 bases had no gene match. This CDR3 region has 18 residues. Germline assignment: CDR1 MGHDK and CDR2 SYGVNS. The CDR3 bases are TGTGCCAGCAGTGAATTTTTTGTCCTACAGGGGCTTAGAGATACGCAGTATTTT. Translating it yields CASSEFFVLQGLRDTQYF.